What follows describes a single T cell receptor (beta chain). What it binds is unknown. This CDR3 spans 14 amino acids. CDR1 and CDR2 from the germline V gene are SGHNT and YYREEE (reference sequence). V was clipped by 3 bases and J by 8 bases; unmatched bases: 5. Libraries were prepared by immunoSEQ multiplex PCR; TCRdb keeps only in-frame clonotypes and omits some of them. The table shows 55,000 to 70,000 clones, with around 92% occurring only once. This specimen comes from a study of lymphopenia after photon versus proton radiotherapy. Study outcomes and limitations: Larger post-nadir TCR diversity loss correlated inversely with survival in deceased patients. Authors raise, but do not show, better survival with proton therapy. Oligoclonal CD8+ Temra expansion after nadir drove photon patients' diversity drop.

This TCR derives from a woman in her 40s with cholangiocarcinoma. Specimen: peripheral blood, collected from a patient treated with photon-based radiotherapy. This rearrangement joins TRBV5-4 to TRBJ2-2, with TRBD1 identical over 9 bases. CDR3 DNA: TGTGCCAGCAGCTCCGGGACAGGGCGAGGGGAGCTGTTTTTT. Its protein product is CASSSGTGRGELFF. Combining the CDR3 with reference TRBV5-4 and TRBJ2-2 gives the whole variable domain ETGVTQSPTHLIKTRGQQVTLRCSSQSGHNTVSWYQQALGQGPQFIFQYYREEENGRGNFPPRFSGLQFPNYSSELNVNALELDDSALYLCASSSGTGRGELFFGEGSRLTVL.